What follows are 28 T cell receptor beta chains derived from one specimen sequenced in a study of T cell changes during pregnancy in multiple sclerosis. TCRdb's copy holds only in-frame clones and misses some; the assay was immunoSEQ multiplex PCR. The table records 41,000 or so clones, 70% to 90% of them present only once. This material consisted of CD4+ T cells from peripheral blood mononuclear cells, taken in the first trimester of pregnancy. These receptors were collected from a female donor with multiple sclerosis, enrolled in a pregnancy study.

The chain links TRBV25-1 to TRBJ2-2; no reliable D call. The CDR3 contains 11 residues. The ends were cut back, 7 bases at V and 4 bases at J, with 4 bases in the middle. Germline V lookup: CDR1 MGHDK, CDR2 SYGVNS. The CDR3 sequence: CASIITGELFF. CDR3 sequence (DNA): TGTGCCAGCATCATCACCGGGGAGCTGTTTTTT.

The chain recombines TRBV4-1 with TRBJ2-7; TRBD2 agrees at 15 bases. Trimming at V came to 1 base and at J to 9 bases, leaving 10 bases not matched to a gene. The germline CDR1 and CDR2 sequences are MGHRA and YSYEKL. CDR3 length: 17 residues. The CDR3 reads CASSQVDMGLAGGVQYF. CDR3 DNA: TGCGCCAGCAGCCAAGTTGACATGGGACTAGCGGGAGGTGTGCAGTACTTC.

This rearrangement joins TRBV5-4 to TRBJ2-1, with D possibly matching TRBD2 (6 bases). This CDR3 has 14 residues. V shed 1 base and J shed 3 bases, with 8 bases lying between them. Germline V lookup: CDR1 SGHNT, CDR2 YYREEE (reference sequence). The CDR3 spells CASSLSGSYNEQFF. The CDR3 bases are TGTGCCAGCAGCTTGTCCGGGAGCTACAATGAGCAGTTCTTC.

The chain carries TRBV19 and TRBJ2-1; 11 bases are a match to TRBD2. The CDR3 has 17 residues. In germline, CDR1 is LNHDA, CDR2 SQIVND (reference sequence). J gave up 7 bases and V 1 base, and 9 bases lay outside the gene matches. This chain's CDR3 is CASSIALAGGPDNEQFF. The CDR3 nucleotides are TGTGCCAGTAGTATAGCTTTAGCGGGAGGGCCGGATAATGAGCAGTTCTTC. Variable domain in full (rest from reference TRBV19 and TRBJ2-1): DGGITQSPKYLFRKEGQNVTLSCEQNLNHDAMYWYRQDPGQGLRLIYYSQIVNDFQKGDIAEGYSVSREKKESFPLTVTSAQKNPTAFYLCASSIALAGGPDNEQFFGPGTRLTVL.

This clone has only one observation. This sequence joins TRBV19 and TRBJ2-1, with 12 positions matching TRBD2. The CDR3 has 16 residues. The J segment lost 9 bases and the V segment lost 1 base, leaving 7 bases of the junction unmatched. Germline V lookup: CDR1 LNHDA, CDR2 SQIVND (reference sequence). The CDR3 DNA reads as TGTGCCAGTAGTATAGTAATGCTAGCGGGAGGGTCTGAGCAGTTCTTC. Protein: CASSIVMLAGGSEQFF.

The chain recombines TRBV7-3 with TRBJ2-3; 8 bases align to TRBD2. J gave up 3 bases and V 0 bases, and 2 bases lay outside the gene matches. The CDR3 sequence is 15 residues long. CDR1 is SGHTA and CDR2 is FQGTGA in the germline V gene. The CDR3 sequence: CASSLTGRGTDTQYF. CDR3 sequence (DNA): TGTGCCAGCAGCTTAACCGGGAGGGGAACAGATACGCAGTATTTT.

Sample share makes this clone medium-sized (0.01 to 0.1%). This rearrangement joins TRBV6-6 to TRBJ2-7, with 9 bases matching TRBD1. J lost 0 bases, V lost 4 bases, and 7 bases had no gene match. The length of the CDR3 is 16 residues. Germline values: CDR1 MNHNY, CDR2 SVGAGI (reference sequence). The CDR3 reads CASSLTGGARSYEQYF. CDR3 sequence (DNA): TGTGCCAGCAGTTTAACAGGGGGCGCGCGCTCCTACGAGCAGTACTTC.

V and J are TRBV6-1 and TRBJ2-5; 10 nucleotides match TRBD2. CDR1 and CDR2 (germline): MNHNS, SASEGT. J gave up 13 bases and V 7 bases, and 15 bases lay outside the gene matches. This CDR3 is 14 amino acids long. CDR3 in DNA: TGTGCCAGCACCCTGGGGACTAGCGAAAGGGAACGGTACTTC. This sequence encodes CASTLGTSERERYF.

The rearrangement uses TRBV4-2 and TRBJ2-1, with 9 bases that match TRBD1. The CDR3 consists of 17 residues. The V gene's germline CDR1 is LGHNA and CDR2 YNFKEQ. The J segment lost 1 base and the V segment lost 4 bases, leaving 8 bases of the junction unmatched. The CDR3: CASSRGRTGVSYNEQFF. CDR3 nucleotides: TGTGCCAGCAGCCGAGGCCGGACAGGGGTTTCCTACAATGAGCAGTTCTTC.

The chain carries TRBV28 and TRBJ2-7; the D gene is possibly TRBD2 (5 bases). The CDR3 sequence is 14 residues long. V shed 8 bases and J shed 0 bases, with 14 bases lying between them. Germline V gene sequence: CDR1 MDHEN, CDR2 SYDVKM. CDR3 amino acids: CASAWFGGSYEQYF. The DNA of the CDR3 is TGTGCCAGCGCCTGGTTTGGAGGCTCCTACGAGCAGTACTTC.

The CDR3 loop is CASRGLRVMNTEAFF. The CDR3 bases are TGTGCCAGCAGGGGACTCAGAGTCATGAACACTGAAGCTTTCTTT. The V call is TRBV21-1, the J call TRBJ1-1. TRBV21-1 is a known pseudogene. The CDR3 extends over 15 amino acids.

The CDR3: CASSRSGTSGTDTQYF. In DNA, the CDR3 is TGTGCCAGCTCCCGCAGTGGGACTAGCGGCACAGATACGCAGTATTTT. The chain employs TRBV18 and TRBJ2-3, with 10 bases lining up with TRBD2. The CDR3 spans 16 residues. With 6 bases clipped from V and 1 base from J, the junction kept 7 bases outside the gene matches. Germline loops: CDR1 KGHSH, CDR2 LQKENI.

This chain uses TRBV28 with TRBJ1-5, with unresolved D. Germline V lookup: CDR1 MDHEN, CDR2 SYDVKM. The CDR3 is made up of 14 amino acids. V shed 3 bases and J shed 6 bases, with 12 bases lying between them. The CDR3 sequence is CASSLLNTGQPQHF. CDR3 in DNA: TGTGCCAGCAGTTTGTTGAACACGGGTCAGCCCCAGCATTTT.

CDR3 protein: CASSLPGAANYGYTF. CDR3 sequence (DNA): TGTGCCAGCAGCTTGCCCGGAGCGGCTAACTATGGCTACACCTTC. The V gene is TRBV5-4, the J gene TRBJ1-2, with no clear D. This CDR3 region has 15 residues. Trimming stripped 1 base from V and 0 bases from J, with 10 bases between. Germline loops: CDR1 SGHNT, CDR2 YYREEE (reference sequence).

The J gene is TRBJ2-7, the V gene TRBV7-2, with TRBD2 as a possible D gene (6 bases). CDR1 is SGHTA, CDR2 FQGNSA, per germline. There are 16 residues in the CDR3. Trimming shortened V by 0 bases and J by 6 bases, and 18 bases separated the two germline ends. The CDR3 DNA reads as TGTGCCAGCAGCTTAGCAGGGGACTGGATGGTGGGCGAGCAGTACTTC. Its protein is CASSLAGDWMVGEQYF.

The J gene is TRBJ2-5, the V gene TRBV29-1, with TRBD2 matching over 10 bases. This CDR3 is 13 amino acids long. With 4 bases clipped from V and 6 bases from J, the junction kept 5 bases outside the gene matches. In germline, CDR1 is SQVTM, CDR2 ANQGSEA. The CDR3 sequence is CSVGGLAPKTQYF. For the CDR3, the DNA is TGCAGCGTTGGGGGACTAGCGCCCAAGACCCAGTACTTC.

The chain recombines TRBV9 with TRBJ1-1; D remains unclear. The CDR3 has 14 residues. V lost 3 bases and J lost 2, with 11 bases in between. Germline CDR1 is SGDLS and CDR2 is YYNGEE. The CDR3 DNA follows: TGTGCCAGCAGCGCCGGCCGGGGTAACACTGAAGCTTTCTTT. This gives the protein CASSAGRGNTEAFF.

This clone was recorded once. Here the CDR3 DNA reads TGTGCCAGCAGTCCCCAGGGGGCGTTCAATCAGCCCCAGCATTTT. Residues: CASSPQGAFNQPQHF. The chain carries TRBV28 and TRBJ1-5, with 8 bases lining up with TRBD1. The CDR3 consists of 15 residues. Germline-derived CDR1 and CDR2 are MDHEN and SYDVKM. J lost 3 bases, V lost 5 bases, and 6 bases had no gene match.

The chain employs TRBV7-3 and TRBJ2-1, with TRBD2 matching over 11 bases. CDR1 and CDR2 (germline): SGHTA, FQGTGA. V shed 6 bases and J 2 bases; nucleotides not matched to a gene: 3. The CDR3 runs 15 residues. The CDR3 coding sequence is TGTGCCAGCAGTCCGGGACTAGCGGCCTACAATGAGCAGTTCTTC. Amino acid sequence: CASSPGLAAYNEQFF.

The chain joins TRBV28 to TRBJ2-2, with D possibly matching TRBD2 (5 bases). In germline, CDR1 is MDHEN, CDR2 SYDVKM. Trimming left V 6 bases short and J 5 bases short, with 22 bases between. The CDR3 extends over 17 amino acids. As DNA, the CDR3 is TGTGCCAGCAGCCCCCCTGGAACGGGGTTGCAAACCGGGGAGCTGTTTTTT. This translates into CASSPPGTGLQTGELFF.

The chain joins TRBV11-2 to TRBJ2-2; no definite D call. The V end was cut by 1 base, the J end by 6 bases, with 6 bases between. The V gene's germline CDR1 is SGHAT and CDR2 FQNNGV. The CDR3 loop spans 13 amino acids. CDR3 residues: CASSLVVSGELFF. The CDR3 DNA is TGTGCCAGCAGCTTAGTAGTGTCCGGGGAGCTGTTTTTT. The full variable domain, with the rest looked up from reference TRBV11-2 and TRBJ2-2, is EAGVAQSPRYKIIEKRQSVAFWCNPISGHATLYWYQQILGQGPKLLIQFQNNGVVDDSQLPKDRFSAERLKGVDSTLKIQPAKLEDSAVYLCASSLVVSGELFFGEGSRLTVL.

The chain carries TRBV28 and TRBJ1-4, with a weak D call TRBD1 (5 bases). V was pared by 1 base and J by 7 bases, with 13 bases between. Germline values: CDR1 MDHEN, CDR2 SYDVKM. This CDR3 spans 15 amino acids. CDR3 sequence reads: CASSLLDITGEKLFF. The CDR3 DNA follows: TGTGCCAGCAGTTTATTGGACATCACGGGTGAAAAACTGTTTTTT. Full variable domain (outside the CDR3, taken from reference TRBV28 and TRBJ1-4): DVKVTQSSRYLVKRTGEKVFLECVQDMDHENMFWYRQDPGLGLRLIYFSYDVKMKEKGDIPEGYSVSREKKERFSLILESASTNQTSMYLCASSLLDITGEKLFFGSGTQLSVL.

This chain links TRBV19 with TRBJ2-6; D possibly corresponds to TRBD2 (6 bases). There are 17 residues in the CDR3. Trimming left V 3 bases short and J 0 bases short, with 12 bases between. In germline, CDR1 is LNHDA, CDR2 SQIVND (reference sequence). The CDR3, as DNA: TGTGCCAGTAGTATGTTGGGAGCGGGCTCTGGGGCCAACGTCCTGACTTTC. Translation: CASSMLGAGSGANVLTF.

This chain links TRBV9 with TRBJ2-1; 7 nucleotides agree with TRBD2. Trimming cost V 4 bases and J 4 bases; bases outside gene matches: 8. The CDR3 spans 15 residues. From germline, CDR1 is SGDLS and CDR2 YYNGEE. CDR3 amino acids: CASSRSGTTYNEQFF. In DNA form, the CDR3 reads TGTGCCAGCAGCAGATCCGGGACTACATACAATGAGCAGTTCTTC. Variable domain in full (rest from reference TRBV9 and TRBJ2-1): DSGVTQTPKHLITATGQRVTLRCSPRSGDLSVYWYQQSLDQGLQFLIQYYNGEERAKGNILERFSAQQFPDLHSELNLSSLELGDSALYFCASSRSGTTYNEQFFGPGTRLTVL.

The CDR3 loop reads CASSGTSLLGTDTQYF. CDR3 DNA sequence: TGTGCCAGCAGTGGGACTAGCCTTTTGGGCACAGATACGCAGTATTTT. The rearrangement joins TRBV6-1 to TRBJ2-3, with 8 positions matching TRBD2. Trimming took 4 bases from V and 1 from J; bases not matched to a gene: 7. Germline V lookup: CDR1 MNHNS, CDR2 SASEGT. The CDR3 is 16 amino acids.

The chain is built from TRBV6-1 and TRBJ2-7; no clear D gene. The CDR3 length is 12 residues. Germline V gives CDR1 MNHNS, CDR2 SASEGT. The V gene lost 2 bases and the J gene lost 3 bases, with 5 bases spanning the gap. The CDR3 bases are TGTGCCAGCAGTGAAACTGACTACGAGCAGTACTTC. Its protein is CASSETDYEQYF.

The chain joins TRBV5-4 to TRBJ1-2, with D possibly being TRBD1 (6 bases). The germline V and J ends were trimmed by 4 bases and 1 base, with 17 bases remaining between them. This CDR3 comprises 16 residues. The germline V gene has CDR1 SGHNT and CDR2 YYREEE (reference sequence). CDR3 region: CASSGSQGTGNYGYTF. In DNA form, the CDR3 reads TGTGCCAGCAGCGGCTCCCAGGGGACGGGTAACTATGGCTACACCTTC.

The chain is built from TRBV6-1 and TRBJ2-6; D is possibly TRBD1 (6 bases). Germline lookup yields CDR1 MNHNS and CDR2 SASEGT. Trimming stripped 2 bases from V and 5 bases from J, with 13 bases between. CDR3 length: 16 amino acids. Here the CDR3 reads CASSEWSQGRANVLTF. The CDR3 DNA reads as TGTGCCAGCAGTGAATGGTCACAGGGTAGGGCCAACGTCCTGACTTTC.